The 24 T cell receptor beta chains listed next were all sequenced from one sample in a study of beta chain features in type 1 diabetes. Reverse transcription of all isolated RNA meant that expressed TCRB transcripts were sequenced. Data came from immunoSEQ multiplex PCR; TCRdb stores just in-frame clones and leaves some out. The data hold approximately 380,000 clones, with approximately 16% observed a single time. The sample taken for sequencing was naive CD4+ T cells from blood. Source of these receptors: a woman aged 18-29 years in good health.

The chain has TRBV29-1 and TRBJ2-7, with 9 bases aligning to TRBD2. The germline CDR1 and CDR2 sequences are SQVTM and ANQGSEA. CDR3 length: 13 residues. J gave up 6 bases and V 4 bases, and 7 bases lay outside the gene matches. This CDR3 is CSVVLAGYREQYF. The CDR3 bases are TGCAGCGTTGTGCTAGCGGGATATCGCGAGCAGTACTTC.

V is TRBV6-1 and J is TRBJ2-7; maybe TRBD2 (6 bases). Deletions cut 9 bases from V and 2 bases from J, with 11 bases between. The CDR3 is 12 amino acids. In germline, CDR1 is MNHNS, CDR2 SASEGT. The CDR3 loop reads CASYGSPYEQYF. As DNA, the CDR3 is TGTGCCAGTTACGGGAGTCCCTACGAGCAGTACTTC.

This clone has a handful of counts. The rearrangement uses TRBV5-1 and TRBJ2-7; 9 bases are a match to TRBD1. This CDR3 is 15 amino acids long. Germline CDR1 and CDR2: SGHRS and YFSETQ. The V gene end was trimmed by 0 bases and the J gene end by 2 bases; junction bases not matched to a gene: 3. CDR3 in amino acids: CASSLVTGGTYEQYF. The CDR3 DNA reads as TGCGCCAGCAGCTTGGTAACAGGGGGCACCTACGAGCAGTACTTC.

This chain connects TRBV6-5 to TRBJ2-3; 7 nucleotides line up with TRBD1. V lost 8 bases and J lost 4; bases outside the gene matches: 9. The V gene's germline CDR1 is MNHEY and CDR2 SVGAGI. CDR3 size: 14 residues. CDR3 sequence: CASLPGGSADTQYF. The CDR3 DNA is TGTGCCAGCCTCCCAGGGGGTTCCGCAGATACGCAGTATTTT.

This clone was observed a few times. This chain uses TRBV20-1 with TRBJ2-1; D not resolved. This CDR3 has 11 residues. The V gene lost 6 bases and the J gene lost 7 bases, with 10 bases spanning the gap. Germline V gene sequence: CDR1 DFQATT, CDR2 SNEGSKA (reference sequence). The CDR3 DNA sequence: TGCAGTGCCTCCGAGTTGAATGAGCAGTTCTTC. This translates into CSASELNEQFF.

The gene calls are TRBV4-2 and TRBJ1-2; TRBD1 matches at 8 bases. Germline V CDR1 and CDR2: LGHNA, YNFKEQ. The length of the CDR3 is 15 residues. J was trimmed by 5 bases and V by 3 bases; bases with no gene match: 8. The CDR3 coding sequence is TGTGCCAGCAGCCAGAGCGACAGGGGCGAGTATGGCTACACCTTC. Residues: CASSQSDRGEYGYTF.

The genes are TRBV7-9 and TRBJ2-7; 8 bases are a match to TRBD1. CDR1 and CDR2 (germline): SEHNR, FQNEAQ (reference sequence). This CDR3 comprises 15 residues. J was trimmed by 4 bases and V by 7 bases; bases with no gene match: 12. CDR3 protein: CASTGSGTGVYEQYF. In DNA, the CDR3 is TGTGCCAGCACAGGTTCCGGGACAGGTGTATACGAGCAGTACTTC.

The chain is built from TRBV4-1 and TRBJ2-7; 8 nucleotides line up with TRBD1. CDR1 and CDR2 from the germline V gene are MGHRA and YSYEKL. The V segment lost 1 base and the J segment 6 bases; nucleotides outside the gene matches: 8. This CDR3 comprises 15 residues. The CDR3 loop reads CASSQVRQGNPEQYF. The CDR3, as DNA: TGCGCCAGCAGCCAAGTTAGACAGGGGAATCCCGAGCAGTACTTC.

V is TRBV7-2 and J is TRBJ2-1, with a possible D match to TRBD2 (5 bases). V was pared by 4 bases and J by 9 bases, with 7 bases between. This CDR3 has 11 residues. The germline CDR1 and CDR2 sequences are SGHTA and FQGNSA. CDR3 coding DNA: TGTGCCAGCAGCTCCGGGATTGAGCAGTTCTTC. This gives the protein CASSSGIEQFF.

This clone was picked up a small number of times. The J gene is TRBJ2-1, the V gene TRBV5-6; 7 bases are shared with TRBD1. The V gene's germline CDR1 is SGHDT and CDR2 YYEEEE. CDR3 length equals 15 residues. Trimming cost V 4 bases and J 6 bases; bases outside gene matches: 10. CDR3 bases: TGTGCCAGCAGCGTCGGACAGGCGCCTGGCAATGAGCAGTTCTTC. Translating it yields CASSVGQAPGNEQFF. Looking up the rest from reference TRBV5-6 and TRBJ2-1 gives the full variable domain: DAGVTQSPTHLIKTRGQQVTLRCSPKSGHDTVSWYQQALGQGPQFIFQYYEEEERQRGNFPDRFSGHQFPNYSSELNVNALLLGDSALYLCASSVGQAPGNEQFFGPGTRLTVL.

This clone has a handful of counts. The chain employs TRBV29-1 and TRBJ2-5; tentatively, D is TRBD2 (6 bases). Trimming pared 7 bases from V and 1 base from J, leaving 16 bases between. The CDR3 spans 14 residues. Germline V CDR1 and CDR2: SQVTM, ANQGSEA. The CDR3 here is CSGKVGGRQETQYF. The CDR3 DNA is TGCAGCGGAAAGGTCGGGGGTCGCCAAGAGACCCAGTACTTC.

This sequence joins TRBV28 and TRBJ2-1; maybe TRBD1 (5 bases). This CDR3 has 13 amino acids. Germline CDR1 is MDHEN and CDR2 is SYDVKM. V was shortened by 3 bases and J by 4 bases, with 7 bases between the two germline ends. The CDR3 region is CASSFSGYNEQFF. The CDR3, as DNA: TGTGCCAGCAGTTTCTCAGGGTACAATGAGCAGTTCTTC.

V usage is TRBV27 and J usage is TRBJ2-7; 9 bases align to TRBD1. The V gene's germline CDR1 is MNHEY and CDR2 SMNVEV (reference sequence). CDR3 length: 14 residues. The trim removed 4 bases at V and 5 bases at J, leaving 6 bases unmatched. This chain's CDR3 is CASSYPGQGHEQYF. The CDR3 DNA follows: TGTGCCAGCAGTTACCCGGGACAGGGCCACGAGCAGTACTTC.

A note on this clone: Other DNA sequences in this specimen translate into the identical CDR3. The chain has TRBV28 and TRBJ2-1; 13 positions match TRBD2. With 4 bases clipped from V and 4 bases from J, the junction kept 1 base outside the gene matches. CDR1 is MDHEN, CDR2 SYDVKM, per germline. This CDR3 is 15 amino acids long. The CDR3 reads CASSWTSGSYNEQFF. DNA of the CDR3: TGTGCCAGCAGTTGGACTAGCGGGAGTTACAATGAGCAGTTCTTC.

V gene TRBV18 combines with J gene TRBJ2-6; TRBD1 agrees at 10 bases. The ends lost 6 bases at V and 0 bases at J; junction bases unmatched: 5. CDR1 is KGHSH and CDR2 is LQKENI in the germline V gene. The CDR3 sequence is 17 residues long. The CDR3 is CASSPGTGVSGANVLTF. The CDR3 nucleotides read TGTGCCAGCTCTCCAGGGACAGGGGTCTCTGGGGCCAACGTCCTGACTTTC.

This clone turned up a few times. The J gene is TRBJ2-7, the V gene TRBV2; 7 bases match TRBD1. The V segment lost 4 bases and the J segment 1 base; nucleotides outside the gene matches: 7. Germline V gene data show CDR1 as SNHLY and CDR2 as FYNNEI. The CDR3 runs 15 residues. CDR3 DNA sequence: TGTGCCAGCAGTGCCCAGGGGGAGCGTTCCTACGAGCAGTACTTC. Protein product: CASSAQGERSYEQYF.

The chain has TRBV6-1 and TRBJ1-1; possibly TRBD1 for D (6 bases). The CDR3 is 12 residues long. Trimming took 0 bases from V and 11 from J, leaving 10 bases between them. CDR1 is MNHNS, CDR2 SASEGT, per germline. CDR3 DNA: TGTGCCAGCAGTGAAGCGGAGAGGGGGGCTTTCTTT. As protein: CASSEAERGAFF.

The chain combines TRBV19 with TRBJ2-1; TRBD2 aligns across 8 bases. The ends lost 4 bases at V and 8 bases at J; junction bases unmatched: 16. Germline V gene data show CDR1 as LNHDA and CDR2 as SQIVND (reference sequence). The CDR3 is made up of 17 amino acids. CDR3 sequence reads: CASSRPQLAEGRDEQFF. In DNA, the CDR3 is TGTGCCAGTAGTAGGCCGCAACTAGCGGAGGGCCGGGATGAGCAGTTCTTC.

In this sample, this clone turned up a few times. V usage is TRBV29-1 and J usage is TRBJ2-2, with 11 bases lining up with TRBD2. The V segment lost 6 bases and the J segment 6 bases; nucleotides outside the gene matches: 3. This CDR3 has 13 amino acids. The germline V gene has CDR1 SQVTM and CDR2 ANQGSEA. The chain's CDR3 is CSVSGLAAGELFF. In nucleotides, the CDR3 is TGCAGCGTCTCGGGACTAGCGGCCGGGGAGCTGTTTTTT.

V usage is TRBV19 and J usage is TRBJ2-7, with TRBD1 identical over 7 bases. The CDR3 has 15 residues. From germline, CDR1 is LNHDA and CDR2 SQIVND (reference sequence). The J segment lost 0 bases and the V segment lost 4 bases, leaving 6 bases of the junction unmatched. CDR3 loop: CASSNTGASSYEQYF. DNA for the CDR3: TGTGCCAGTAGTAATACAGGGGCCAGCTCCTACGAGCAGTACTTC.

This sequence joins TRBV5-4 and TRBJ2-7, with 11 nucleotides matching TRBD2. This CDR3 comprises 16 residues. With 3 bases clipped from V and 2 bases from J, the junction kept 7 bases outside the gene matches. Germline V gene lookup returns CDR1 SGHNT and CDR2 YYREEE (reference sequence). The chain's CDR3 is CASSSGGLAGAYEQYF. The CDR3, as DNA: TGTGCCAGCAGCTCGGGAGGACTAGCGGGCGCCTACGAGCAGTACTTC.

On this clone: Other DNA sequences in this sample translate to the same CDR3. The chain links TRBV7-2 to TRBJ2-7; D call uncertain. The V gene's germline CDR1 is SGHTA and CDR2 FQGNSA. CDR3 length equals 11 residues. With 5 bases removed from V and 4 bases from J, the gap between germline ends came to 6 bases. In DNA, the CDR3 is TGTGCCAGCAGCCCGCTATACGAGCAGTACTTC. Its translation is CASSPLYEQYF.

The rearrangement joins TRBV29-1 to TRBJ2-3, with 13 bases matching TRBD2. Per the germline V gene, CDR1 is SQVTM and CDR2 is ANQGSEA. This CDR3 region has 15 residues. With V trimmed by 7 bases and J by 6 bases, 10 bases remained unmatched. The CDR3 spells CSAGTSGISADTQYF. In nucleotides, the CDR3 is TGCAGCGCTGGGACTAGCGGGATTTCCGCGGATACGCAGTATTTT.

The chain employs TRBV9 and TRBJ2-2; tentatively, D is TRBD1 (6 bases). There are 13 residues in the CDR3. Germline loops: CDR1 SGDLS, CDR2 YYNGEE. The V end lost 1 base, the J end lost 7 bases, and 8 bases lay between the germline ends. In DNA form, the CDR3 reads TGTGCCAGCAGCGTAACAGGGAGCGGGGAGCTGTTTTTT. Its protein product is CASSVTGSGELFF.